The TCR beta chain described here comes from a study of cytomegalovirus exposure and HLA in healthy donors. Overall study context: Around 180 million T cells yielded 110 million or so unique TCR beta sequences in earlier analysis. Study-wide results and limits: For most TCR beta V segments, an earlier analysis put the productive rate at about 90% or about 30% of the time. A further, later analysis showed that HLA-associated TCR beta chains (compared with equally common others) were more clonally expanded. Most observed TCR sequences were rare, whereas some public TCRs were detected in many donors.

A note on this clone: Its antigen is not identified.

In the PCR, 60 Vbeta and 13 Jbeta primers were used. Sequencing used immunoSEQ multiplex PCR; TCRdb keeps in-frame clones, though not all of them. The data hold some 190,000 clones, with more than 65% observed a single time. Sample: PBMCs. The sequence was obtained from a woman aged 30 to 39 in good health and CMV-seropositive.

The CDR3 bases are TGTGCCAGCAGCACAGGTCACTACGAGCAGTACTTC. Translation: CASSTGHYEQYF. V is TRBV6-6 and J is TRBJ2-7; D perhaps matches TRBD1 (5 bases). CDR3 length: 12 amino acids. V lost 6 bases and J 3 bases, leaving 9 bases between the germline ends. Germline CDR1 is MNHNY and CDR2 is SVGAGI (reference sequence).